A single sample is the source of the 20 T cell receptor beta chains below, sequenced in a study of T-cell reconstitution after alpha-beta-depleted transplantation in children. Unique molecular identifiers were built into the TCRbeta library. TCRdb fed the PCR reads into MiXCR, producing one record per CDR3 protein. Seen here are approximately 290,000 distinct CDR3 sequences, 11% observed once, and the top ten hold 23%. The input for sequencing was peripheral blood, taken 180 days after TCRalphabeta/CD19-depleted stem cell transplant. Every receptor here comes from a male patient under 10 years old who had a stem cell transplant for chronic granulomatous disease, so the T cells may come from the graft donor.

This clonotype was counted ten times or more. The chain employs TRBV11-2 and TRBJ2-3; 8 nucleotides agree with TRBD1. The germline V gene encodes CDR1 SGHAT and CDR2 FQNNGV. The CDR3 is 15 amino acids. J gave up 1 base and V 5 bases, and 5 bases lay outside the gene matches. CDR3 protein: CASSGQGYGTDTQYF. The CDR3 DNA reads TGTGCCAGCAGCGGACAGGGTTATGGCACAGATACGCAGTATTTT.

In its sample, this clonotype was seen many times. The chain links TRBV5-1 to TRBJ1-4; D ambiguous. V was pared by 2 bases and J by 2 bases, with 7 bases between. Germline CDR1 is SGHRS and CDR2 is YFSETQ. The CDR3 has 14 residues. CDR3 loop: CASSLQWTNEKLFF. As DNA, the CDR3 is TGCGCCAGCAGCTTACAGTGGACTAATGAAAAACTGTTTTTT.

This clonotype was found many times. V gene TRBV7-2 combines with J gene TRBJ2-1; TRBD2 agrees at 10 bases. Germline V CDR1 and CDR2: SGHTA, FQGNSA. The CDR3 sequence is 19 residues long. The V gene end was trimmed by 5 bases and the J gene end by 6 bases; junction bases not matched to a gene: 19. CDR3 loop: CASSVPLAGLGRHPNEQFF. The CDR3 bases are TGTGCCAGCAGCGTACCACTAGCGGGATTAGGCCGGCACCCCAATGAGCAGTTCTTC. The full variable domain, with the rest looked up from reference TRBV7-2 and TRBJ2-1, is GAGVSQSPSNKVTEKGKDVELRCDPISGHTALYWYRQSLGQGLEFLIYFQGNSAPDKSGLPSDRFSAERTGGSVSTLTIQRTQQEDSAVYLCASSVPLAGLGRHPNEQFFGPGTRLTVL.

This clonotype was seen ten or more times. CDR3 protein: CASSNSHPGGPYNEQFF. The CDR3 DNA is TGTGCCAGCAGCAATTCCCACCCAGGGGGCCCTTACAATGAGCAGTTCTTC. V gene TRBV21-1 combines with J gene TRBJ2-1; the listed D gene, TRBD1, was not tested against the DNA. TRBV21-1 is a documented pseudogene. The CDR3 is made up of 17 amino acids.

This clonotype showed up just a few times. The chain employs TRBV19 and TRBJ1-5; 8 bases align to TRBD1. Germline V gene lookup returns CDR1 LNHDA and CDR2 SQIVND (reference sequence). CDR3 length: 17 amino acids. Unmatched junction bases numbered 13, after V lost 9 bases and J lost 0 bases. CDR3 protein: CASTIDRGRHSNQPQHF. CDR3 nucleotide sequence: TGTGCCAGCACTATCGACAGGGGTCGGCATAGCAATCAGCCCCAGCATTTT.

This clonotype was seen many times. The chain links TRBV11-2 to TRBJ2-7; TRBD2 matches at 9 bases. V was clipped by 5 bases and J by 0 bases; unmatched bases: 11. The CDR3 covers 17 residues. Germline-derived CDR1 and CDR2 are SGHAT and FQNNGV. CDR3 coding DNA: TGTGCCAGCAGCCCCGGTGGTAGCGGGGGCCTCTCCTACGAGCAGTACTTC. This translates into CASSPGGSGGLSYEQYF.

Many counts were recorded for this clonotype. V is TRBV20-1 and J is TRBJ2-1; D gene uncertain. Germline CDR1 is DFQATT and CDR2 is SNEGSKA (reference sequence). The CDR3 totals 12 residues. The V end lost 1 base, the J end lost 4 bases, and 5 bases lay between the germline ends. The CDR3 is CSARGPYNEQFF. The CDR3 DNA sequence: TGCAGTGCTAGAGGACCGTACAATGAGCAGTTCTTC.

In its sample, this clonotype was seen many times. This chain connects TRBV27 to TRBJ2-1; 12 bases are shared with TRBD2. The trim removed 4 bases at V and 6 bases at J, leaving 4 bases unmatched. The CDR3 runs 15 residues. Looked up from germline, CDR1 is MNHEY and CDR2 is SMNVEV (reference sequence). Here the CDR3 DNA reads TGTGCCAGCAGTTCGACTAGCGGGAGCGTCAATGAGCAGTTCTTC. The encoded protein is CASSSTSGSVNEQFF.

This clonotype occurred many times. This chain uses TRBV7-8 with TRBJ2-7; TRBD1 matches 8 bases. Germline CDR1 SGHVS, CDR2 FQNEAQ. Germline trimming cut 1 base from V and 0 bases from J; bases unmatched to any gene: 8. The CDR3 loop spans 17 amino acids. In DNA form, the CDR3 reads TGTGCCAGCAGCTTAGGGGGGATAGGACAGGGCTCCTACGAGCAGTACTTC. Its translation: CASSLGGIGQGSYEQYF.

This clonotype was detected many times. The CDR3 coding sequence is TGCGCCAGCAGCCAAGATCCATCGGACAGGGGTGGGGAGCAGTACTTC. Residues: CASSQDPSDRGGEQYF. This chain connects TRBV4-3 to TRBJ2-7; TRBD1 aligns across 9 bases. With V trimmed by 0 bases and J by 7 bases, 10 bases remained unmatched. Per the germline V gene, CDR1 is LGHNA and CDR2 is YSLEER. This CDR3 comprises 16 residues.

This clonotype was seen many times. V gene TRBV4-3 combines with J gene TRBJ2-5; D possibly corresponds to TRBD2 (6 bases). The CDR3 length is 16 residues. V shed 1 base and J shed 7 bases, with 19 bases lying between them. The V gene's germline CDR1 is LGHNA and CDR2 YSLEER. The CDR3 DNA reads TGCGCCAGCAGCCAAGCCGGGCGGGGAAGAACAGCGACCCAGTACTTC. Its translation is CASSQAGRGRTATQYF.

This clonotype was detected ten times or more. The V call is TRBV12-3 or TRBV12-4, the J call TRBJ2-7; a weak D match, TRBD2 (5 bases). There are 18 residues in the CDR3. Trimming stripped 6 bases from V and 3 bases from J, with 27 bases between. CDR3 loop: CASSNEGLRPMLDYEQYF. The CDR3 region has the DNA TGTGCCAGCAGCAACGAGGGCCTGAGGCCGATGTTAGACTACGAGCAGTACTTC.

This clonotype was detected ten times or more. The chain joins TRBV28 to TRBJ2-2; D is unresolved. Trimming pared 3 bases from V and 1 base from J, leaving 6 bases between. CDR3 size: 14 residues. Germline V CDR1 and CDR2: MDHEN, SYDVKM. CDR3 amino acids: CASSFTGNTGELFF. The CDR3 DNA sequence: TGTGCCAGCAGTTTTACGGGGAACACCGGGGAGCTGTTTTTT.

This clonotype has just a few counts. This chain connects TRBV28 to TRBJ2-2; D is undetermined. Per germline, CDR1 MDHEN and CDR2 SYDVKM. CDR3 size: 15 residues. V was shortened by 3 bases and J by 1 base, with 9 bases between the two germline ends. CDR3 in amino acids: CASSFEDVNTGELFF. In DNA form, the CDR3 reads TGTGCCAGCAGTTTCGAGGACGTGAACACCGGGGAGCTGTTTTTT.

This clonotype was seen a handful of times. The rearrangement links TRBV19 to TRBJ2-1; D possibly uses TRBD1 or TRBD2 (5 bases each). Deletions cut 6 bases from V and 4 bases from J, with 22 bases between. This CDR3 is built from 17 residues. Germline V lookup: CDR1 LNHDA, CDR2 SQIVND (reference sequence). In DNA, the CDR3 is TGTGCCAGTAGAAGGGACCACGGGGCATTTGGTTACAATGAGCAGTTCTTC. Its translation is CASRRDHGAFGYNEQFF.

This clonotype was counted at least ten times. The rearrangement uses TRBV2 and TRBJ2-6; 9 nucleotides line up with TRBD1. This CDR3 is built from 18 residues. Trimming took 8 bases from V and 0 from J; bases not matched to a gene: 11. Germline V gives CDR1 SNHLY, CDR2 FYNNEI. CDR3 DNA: TGTGCCAGCTCCGGGACAGGGTTAGCCCTCTCTGGGGCCAACGTCCTGACTTTC. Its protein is CASSGTGLALSGANVLTF.

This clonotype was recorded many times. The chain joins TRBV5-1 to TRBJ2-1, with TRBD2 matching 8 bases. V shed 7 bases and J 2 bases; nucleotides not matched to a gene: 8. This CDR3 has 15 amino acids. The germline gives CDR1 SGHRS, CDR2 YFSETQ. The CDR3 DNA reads TGCGCCAGCCACGAGCGGGGGCCCCCCTACAATGAGCAGTTCTTC. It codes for CASHERGPPYNEQFF.

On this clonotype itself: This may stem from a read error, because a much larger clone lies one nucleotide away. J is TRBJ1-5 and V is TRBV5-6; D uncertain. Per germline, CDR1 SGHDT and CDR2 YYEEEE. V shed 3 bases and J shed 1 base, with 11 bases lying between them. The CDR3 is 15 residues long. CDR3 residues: CASSSRGGSNQPQHF. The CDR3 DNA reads TGTGCCAGCAGCTCGAGAGGAGGCAGCAATCAGCCCCAGCATTTT.

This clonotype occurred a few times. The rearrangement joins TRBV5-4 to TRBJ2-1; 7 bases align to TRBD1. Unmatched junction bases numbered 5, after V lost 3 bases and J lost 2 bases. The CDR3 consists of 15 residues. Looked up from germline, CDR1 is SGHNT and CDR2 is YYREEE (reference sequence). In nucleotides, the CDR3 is TGTGCCAGCAGCTCTGACAGGGATCCCTACAATGAGCAGTTCTTC. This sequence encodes CASSSDRDPYNEQFF.

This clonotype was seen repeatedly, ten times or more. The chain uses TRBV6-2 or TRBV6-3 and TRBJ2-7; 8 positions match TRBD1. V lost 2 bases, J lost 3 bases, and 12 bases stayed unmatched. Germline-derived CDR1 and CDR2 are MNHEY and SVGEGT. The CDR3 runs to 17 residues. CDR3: CASSYPTGEPLGYEQYF. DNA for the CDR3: TGTGCCAGCAGTTACCCGACAGGGGAGCCTTTGGGCTACGAGCAGTACTTC.